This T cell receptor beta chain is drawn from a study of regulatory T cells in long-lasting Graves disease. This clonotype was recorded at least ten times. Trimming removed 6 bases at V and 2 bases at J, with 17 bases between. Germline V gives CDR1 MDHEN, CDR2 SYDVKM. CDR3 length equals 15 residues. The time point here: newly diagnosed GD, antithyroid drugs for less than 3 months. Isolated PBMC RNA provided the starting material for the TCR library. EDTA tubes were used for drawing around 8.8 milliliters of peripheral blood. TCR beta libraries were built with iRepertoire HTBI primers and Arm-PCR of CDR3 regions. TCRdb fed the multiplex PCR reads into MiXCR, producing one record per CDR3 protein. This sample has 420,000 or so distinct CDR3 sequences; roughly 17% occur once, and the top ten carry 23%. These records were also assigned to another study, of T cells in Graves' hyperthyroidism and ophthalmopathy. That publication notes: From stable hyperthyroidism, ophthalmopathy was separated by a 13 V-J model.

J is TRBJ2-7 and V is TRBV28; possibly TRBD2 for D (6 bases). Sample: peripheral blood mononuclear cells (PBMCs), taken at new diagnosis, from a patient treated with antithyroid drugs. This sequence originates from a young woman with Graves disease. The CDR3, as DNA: TGTGCCAGCAGCCCCGGGGGACTTGTAACCTACGAGCAGTACTTC. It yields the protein CASSPGGLVTYEQYF.